The next 19 T cell receptor beta chains were all read from a single sample in a study of T cell clusters in autoimmune cytopenias. TRB was amplified by touch-down multiplex PCR, primer pools A and B combined. After re-calling the multiplex PCR reads, TCRdb lists one entry per CDR3 protein, DNA absent. This table lists about 630 distinct CDR3 sequences. TRB was amplified from approximately 250 ng of peripheral blood genomic DNA per sample. This sample was also put to use in a study of T cell repertoires in aging, cancer and after chemotherapy.

The sequenced sample consisted of peripheral blood. The receptors were sampled from a human donor with chronic lymphocytic leukemia.

This clonotype is deemed large by its frequency. This rearrangement joins TRBV19 to TRBJ1-1; TCRdb selects TRBD1, and the lack of DNA leaves this call unchecked. The CDR3 has 13 amino acids. Germline lookup yields CDR1 LNHDA and CDR2 SQIVND (reference sequence). CDR3 sequence reads: CASSPRINTEAFF.

Its frequency marks this clonotype as large (0.1 to 1%). The CDR3 sequence: CASSSTGTGGEQFF. The rearrangement links TRBV6-2 or TRBV6-3 to TRBJ2-1; TCRdb returns TRBD1, unconfirmable since there is no DNA. This CDR3 spans 14 amino acids. The V gene's germline CDR1 is MNHEY and CDR2 SVGEGT.

Judged by frequency, this clonotype is large (0.1 to 1%). The rearrangement joins TRBV12-3 or TRBV12-4 to TRBJ2-2; there is no DNA to check the TCRdb D call of TRBD1. The CDR3 loop spans 16 amino acids. This CDR3 reads CASSLGQGAGTGELFF.

Its frequency marks this clonotype as medium-sized. The chain joins TRBV24-1 to TRBJ1-5; there is no DNA to check the TCRdb D call of TRBD1. This CDR3 has 15 residues. Germline values: CDR1 KGHDR, CDR2 SFDVKD. CDR3 in amino acids: CATSEPGQGNQPQHF.

This clonotype counts as medium-sized by frequency. This chain links TRBV20-1 with TRBJ2-7; the D call from TCRdb, TRBD2, cannot be confirmed without DNA. This CDR3 is 14 amino acids long. Per the germline V gene, CDR1 is DFQATT and CDR2 is SNEGSKA (reference sequence). The CDR3 sequence: CSANNPRELGEQYF.

This clonotype is deemed medium-sized by its frequency. The V call is TRBV20-1, the J call TRBJ1-2. Germline CDR1 reads DFQATT; CDR2 reads SNEGSKA (reference sequence). The CDR3 is 12 amino acids. The CDR3 spells CSARVEGYGYTF.

The chain has TRBV28 and TRBJ1-2; TCRdb names TRBD1, which stays unverified in the absence of DNA. Germline V gene lookup returns CDR1 MDHEN and CDR2 SYDVKM. CDR3 length equals 18 residues. The CDR3 here is CASSLLRDRARSNYGYTF.

This clonotype is called large based on its frequency. This chain joins TRBV19 and TRBJ1-4; the TCRdb call, TRBD1, lacks DNA for checking. The CDR3 sequence is 12 residues long. CDR1 is LNHDA, CDR2 SQIVND, per germline (reference sequence). This CDR3 is CATQGGSEKLFF.

The chain has TRBV5-1 and TRBJ2-7. The germline CDR1 and CDR2 sequences are SGHRS and YFSETQ. There are 16 residues in the CDR3. CDR3 in amino acids: CASSFPDFRGSYEQYF.

This clonotype is deemed large by its frequency. This sequence joins TRBV6-5 and TRBJ1-2. The CDR3 is made up of 16 amino acids. Germline loops: CDR1 MNHEY, CDR2 SVGAGI. The CDR3 protein is CASSYSRVRNSYGYTF.

This chain connects TRBV19 to TRBJ2-1; the TRBD1 assignment by TCRdb is unverifiable without DNA. Germline lookup yields CDR1 LNHDA and CDR2 SQIVND (reference sequence). This CDR3 spans 15 amino acids. CDR3 sequence reads: CASSVPGQGAGEQFF.

Frequency places this clonotype as large. This chain joins TRBV6-2 or TRBV6-3 and TRBJ2-2. The germline gives CDR1 MNHEY, CDR2 SVGEGT. The CDR3 contains 13 residues. The chain's CDR3 is CASSSVDTGELFF.

Its frequency marks this clonotype as medium-sized. The V and J genes are TRBV28 and TRBJ2-7; the TRBD2 assignment by TCRdb is unverifiable without DNA. In germline, CDR1 is MDHEN, CDR2 SYDVKM. The CDR3 covers 14 residues. CDR3 loop: CASSLSGSLYEQYF.

This clonotype is deemed medium-sized by its frequency. J is TRBJ2-4 and V is TRBV5-1; as DNA is missing, the TRBD1 call by TCRdb cannot be tested. Germline V CDR1 and CDR2: SGHRS, YFSETQ. This CDR3 has 12 amino acids. The CDR3 reads CASSPGQDIQYF. Full variable domain (outside the CDR3, taken from reference TRBV5-1 and TRBJ2-4): KAGVTQTPRYLIKTRGQQVTLSCSPISGHRSVSWYQQTPGQGLQFLFEYFSETQRNKGNFPGRFSGRQFSNSRSEMNVSTLELGDSALYLCASSPGQDIQYFGAGTRLSVL.

Considering frequency, this clonotype is medium-sized (0.01 to 0.1%). This chain joins TRBV9 and TRBJ2-3; TCRdb proposes TRBD1, but this gene call is untestable without DNA. CDR1 SGDLS and CDR2 YYNGEE come from the germline V gene. The CDR3 extends over 15 amino acids. CDR3 region: CASSVVGGGTDTQYF.

This clonotype registers large by frequency. V gene TRBV24-1 combines with J gene TRBJ2-1; the TCRdb D gene call, TRBD2, has no DNA to confirm it. CDR3 length: 17 amino acids. The germline V gene encodes CDR1 KGHDR and CDR2 SFDVKD. CDR3 sequence: CATSDVAGYQGSNEQFF.

This clonotype registers large by frequency. The gene calls are TRBV27 and TRBJ2-3. The CDR3 extends over 13 amino acids. Looked up from germline, CDR1 is MNHEY and CDR2 is SMNVEV (reference sequence). The CDR3: CASSLSVKNTQYF.

According to its frequency, this clonotype is large. The V call is TRBV6-6, the J call TRBJ2-3; TCRdb designates TRBD2, a call that cannot be tested without DNA. The CDR3 runs 17 residues. The germline V gene has CDR1 MNHNY and CDR2 SVGAGI (reference sequence). CDR3 loop: CASSYSTAGGRTDTQYF.

In terms of frequency, this clonotype is medium-sized. V is TRBV20-1 and J is TRBJ2-1; TCRdb indicates TRBD1, and absent DNA this call remains unverified. The CDR3 consists of 14 residues. Germline values: CDR1 DFQATT, CDR2 SNEGSKA (reference sequence). This chain's CDR3 is CSANLGPRRNEQFF.